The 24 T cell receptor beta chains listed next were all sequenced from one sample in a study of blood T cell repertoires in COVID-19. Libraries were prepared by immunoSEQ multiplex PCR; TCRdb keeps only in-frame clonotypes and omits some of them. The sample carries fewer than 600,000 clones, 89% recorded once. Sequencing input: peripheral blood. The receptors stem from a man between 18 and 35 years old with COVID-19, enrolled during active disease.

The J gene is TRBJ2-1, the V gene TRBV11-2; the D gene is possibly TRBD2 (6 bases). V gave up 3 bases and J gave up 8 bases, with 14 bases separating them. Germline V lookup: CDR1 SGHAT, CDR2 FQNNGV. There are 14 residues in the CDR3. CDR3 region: CASSFALARDEQFF. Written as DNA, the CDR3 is TGTGCCAGCAGCTTCGCACTAGCTAGGGATGAGCAGTTCTTC.

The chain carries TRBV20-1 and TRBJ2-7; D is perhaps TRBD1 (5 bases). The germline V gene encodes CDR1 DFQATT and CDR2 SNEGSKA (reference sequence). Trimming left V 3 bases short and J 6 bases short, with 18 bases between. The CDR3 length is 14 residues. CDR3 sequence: CSASQGGEVGEQYF. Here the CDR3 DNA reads TGCAGTGCTAGTCAGGGTGGTGAGGTTGGCGAGCAGTACTTC.

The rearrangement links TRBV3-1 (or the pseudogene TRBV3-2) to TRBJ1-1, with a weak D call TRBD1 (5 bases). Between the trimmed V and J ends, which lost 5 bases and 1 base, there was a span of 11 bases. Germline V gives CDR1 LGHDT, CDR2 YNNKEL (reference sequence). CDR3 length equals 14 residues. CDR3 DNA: TGTGCCAGCAGCTTACGACAGACGAACACTGAAGCTTTCTTT. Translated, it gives CASSLRQTNTEAFF.

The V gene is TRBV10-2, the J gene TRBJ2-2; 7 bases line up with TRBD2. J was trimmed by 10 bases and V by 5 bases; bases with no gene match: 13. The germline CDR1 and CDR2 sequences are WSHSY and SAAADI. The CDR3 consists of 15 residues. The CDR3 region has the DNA TGCGCCAGCAGTCGCCCGCGACTAGCCGGTGCGGAGCTGTTTTTT. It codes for CASSRPRLAGAELFF.

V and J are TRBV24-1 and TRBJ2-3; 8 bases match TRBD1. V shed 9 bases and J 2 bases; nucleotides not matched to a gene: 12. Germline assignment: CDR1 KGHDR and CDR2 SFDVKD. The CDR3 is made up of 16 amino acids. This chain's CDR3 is CATALSTGGNTDTQYF. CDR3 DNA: TGTGCCACCGCCCTATCAACAGGGGGGAACACAGATACGCAGTATTTT.

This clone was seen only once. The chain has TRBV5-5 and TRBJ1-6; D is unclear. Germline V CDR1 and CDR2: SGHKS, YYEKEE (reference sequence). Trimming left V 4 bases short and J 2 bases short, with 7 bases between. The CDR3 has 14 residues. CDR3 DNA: TGTGCCAGCAGCGACGAGGCCTATAATTCACCCCTCCACTTT. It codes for CASSDEAYNSPLHF. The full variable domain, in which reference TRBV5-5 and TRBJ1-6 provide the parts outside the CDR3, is DAGVTQSPTHLIKTRGQQVTLRCSPISGHKSVSWYQQVLGQGPQFIFQYYEKEERGRGNFPDRFSARQFPNYSSELNVNALLLGDSALYLCASSDEAYNSPLHFGNGTRLTVT.

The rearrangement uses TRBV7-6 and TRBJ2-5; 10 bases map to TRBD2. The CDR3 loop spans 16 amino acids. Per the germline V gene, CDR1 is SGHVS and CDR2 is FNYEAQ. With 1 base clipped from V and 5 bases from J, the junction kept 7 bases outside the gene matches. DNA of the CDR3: TGTGCCAGCAGCTTAGGGGGGACTAGCGTTGCGGAGACCCAGTACTTC. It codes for CASSLGGTSVAETQYF. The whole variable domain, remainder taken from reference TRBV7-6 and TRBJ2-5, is GAGVSQSPRYKVTKRGQDVALRCDPISGHVSLYWYRQALGQGPEFLTYFNYEAQQDKSGLPNDRFSAERPEGSISTLTIQRTEQRDSAMYRCASSLGGTSVAETQYFGPGTRLLVL.

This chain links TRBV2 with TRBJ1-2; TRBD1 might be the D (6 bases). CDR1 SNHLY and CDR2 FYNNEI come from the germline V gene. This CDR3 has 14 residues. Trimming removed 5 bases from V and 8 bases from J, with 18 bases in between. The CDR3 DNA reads TGTGCCAGCAGTCCAACAGGGACCCTTAACGGCTACACCTTC. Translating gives CASSPTGTLNGYTF.

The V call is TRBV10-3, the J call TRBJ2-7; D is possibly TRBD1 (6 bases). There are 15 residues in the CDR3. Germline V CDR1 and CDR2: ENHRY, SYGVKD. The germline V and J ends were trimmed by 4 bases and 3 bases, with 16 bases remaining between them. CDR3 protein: CAISVIKGHNYEQYF. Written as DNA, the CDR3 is TGTGCCATCAGTGTGATCAAGGGACATAACTACGAGCAGTACTTC.

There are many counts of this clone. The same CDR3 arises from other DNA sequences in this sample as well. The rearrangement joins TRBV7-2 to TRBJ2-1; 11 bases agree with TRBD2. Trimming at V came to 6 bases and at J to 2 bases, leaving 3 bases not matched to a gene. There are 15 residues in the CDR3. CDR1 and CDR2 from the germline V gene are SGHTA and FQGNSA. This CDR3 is CASSRTSGPYNEQFF. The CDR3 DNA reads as TGTGCCAGCAGTCGGACTAGCGGGCCCTACAATGAGCAGTTCTTC.

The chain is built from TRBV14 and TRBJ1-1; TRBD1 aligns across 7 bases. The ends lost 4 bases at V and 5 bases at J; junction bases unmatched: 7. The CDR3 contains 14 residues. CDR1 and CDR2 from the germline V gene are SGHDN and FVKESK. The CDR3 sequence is CASSRQGVGTEAFF. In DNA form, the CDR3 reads TGTGCCAGCAGCCGGCAGGGGGTTGGAACTGAAGCTTTCTTT.

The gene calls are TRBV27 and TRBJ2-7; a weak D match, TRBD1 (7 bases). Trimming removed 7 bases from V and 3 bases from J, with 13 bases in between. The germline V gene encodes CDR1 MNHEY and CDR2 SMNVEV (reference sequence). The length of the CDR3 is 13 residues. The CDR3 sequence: CASTRQGGYEQYF. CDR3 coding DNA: TGTGCCAGCACCCGACAGGGAGGCTACGAGCAGTACTTC.

Here the CDR3 reads CASTGTSGEQYF. The CDR3 nucleotides are TGTGCCAGCACCGGGACTAGCGGCGAGCAGTACTTC. The chain joins TRBV5-4 to TRBJ2-7; TRBD2 agrees at 11 bases. This CDR3 contains 12 residues. Germline V gene data show CDR1 as SGHNT and CDR2 as YYREEE (reference sequence). Trimming cost V 6 bases and J 6 bases; bases outside gene matches: 2.

The CDR3 sequence: CASSYGLADTDTQYF. The CDR3 nucleotides read TGTGCCAGCAGCTATGGACTAGCGGATACAGATACGCAGTATTTT. The V and J genes are TRBV5-8 and TRBJ2-3; 10 bases line up with TRBD2. The V gene end was trimmed by 3 bases and the J gene end by 3 bases; junction bases not matched to a gene: 4. This CDR3 is 15 amino acids long. CDR1 is SGHTS and CDR2 is YDEGEE in the germline V gene.

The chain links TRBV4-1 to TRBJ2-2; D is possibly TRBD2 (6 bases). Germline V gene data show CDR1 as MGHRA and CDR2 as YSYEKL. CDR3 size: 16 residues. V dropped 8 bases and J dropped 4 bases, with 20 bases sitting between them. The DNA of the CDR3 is TGCGCCAGCTTCCTAACTTCGGCGGGACTCACCGGGGAGCTGTTTTTT. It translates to CASFLTSAGLTGELFF.

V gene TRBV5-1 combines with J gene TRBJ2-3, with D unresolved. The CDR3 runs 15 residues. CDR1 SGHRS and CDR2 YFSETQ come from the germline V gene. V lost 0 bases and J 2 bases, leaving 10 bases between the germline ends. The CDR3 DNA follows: TGCGCCAGCAGCTTGGGAGACACAATCACAGATACGCAGTATTTT. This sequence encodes CASSLGDTITDTQYF.

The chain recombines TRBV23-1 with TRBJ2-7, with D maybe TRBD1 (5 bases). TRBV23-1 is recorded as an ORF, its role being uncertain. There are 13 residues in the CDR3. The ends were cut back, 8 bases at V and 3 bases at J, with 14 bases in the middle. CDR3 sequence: CASLSGYYYEQYF. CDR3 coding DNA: TGCGCCAGCCTCTCAGGGTATTACTACGAGCAGTACTTC.

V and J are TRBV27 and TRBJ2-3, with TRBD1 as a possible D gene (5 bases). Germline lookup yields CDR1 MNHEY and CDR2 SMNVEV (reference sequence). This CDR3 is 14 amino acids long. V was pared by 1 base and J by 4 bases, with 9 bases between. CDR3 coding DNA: TGTGCCAGCAGTTTATACGACAGCTCAGATACGCAGTATTTT. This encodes CASSLYDSSDTQYF.

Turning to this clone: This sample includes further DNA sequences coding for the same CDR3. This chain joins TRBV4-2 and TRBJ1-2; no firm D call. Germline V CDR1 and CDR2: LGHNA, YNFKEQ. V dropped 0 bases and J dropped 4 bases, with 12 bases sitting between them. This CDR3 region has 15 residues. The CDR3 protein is CASSQDLRGSYGYTF. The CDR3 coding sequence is TGTGCCAGCAGCCAAGATCTACGGGGAAGCTATGGCTACACCTTC.

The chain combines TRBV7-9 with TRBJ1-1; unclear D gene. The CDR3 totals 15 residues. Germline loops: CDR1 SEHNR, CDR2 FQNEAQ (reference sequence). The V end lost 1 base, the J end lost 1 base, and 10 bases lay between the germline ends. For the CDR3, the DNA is TGTGCCAGCAGCTTAGGAAGTCTGGCGAACACTGAAGCTTTCTTT. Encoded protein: CASSLGSLANTEAFF.

CDR3 loop: CASSVGREKLNEQFF. Here the CDR3 DNA reads TGTGCCAGCAGCGTAGGGCGGGAGAAACTCAATGAGCAGTTCTTC. The chain links TRBV9 to TRBJ2-1; TRBD2 matches at 7 bases. Germline trimming cut 0 bases from V and 6 bases from J; bases unmatched to any gene: 6. Germline-derived CDR1 and CDR2 are SGDLS and YYNGEE. CDR3 size: 15 residues.

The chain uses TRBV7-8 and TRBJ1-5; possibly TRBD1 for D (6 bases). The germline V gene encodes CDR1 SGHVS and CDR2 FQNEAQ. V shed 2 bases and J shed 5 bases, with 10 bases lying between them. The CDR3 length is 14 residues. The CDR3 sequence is CASSLWSGDQPQHF. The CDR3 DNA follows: TGTGCCAGCAGCTTATGGTCAGGGGATCAGCCCCAGCATTTT.

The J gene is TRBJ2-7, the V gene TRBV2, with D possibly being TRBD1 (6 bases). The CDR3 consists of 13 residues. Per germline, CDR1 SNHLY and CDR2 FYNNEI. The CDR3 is CAITGTNSYEQYF. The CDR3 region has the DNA TGTGCAATCACCGGGACAAACTCCTACGAGCAGTACTTC.

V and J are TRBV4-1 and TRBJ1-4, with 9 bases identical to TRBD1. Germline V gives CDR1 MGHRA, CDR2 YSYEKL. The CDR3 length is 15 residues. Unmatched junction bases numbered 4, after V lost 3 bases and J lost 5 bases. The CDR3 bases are TGCGCCAGCAGCCAGCAGGGGACAGGGAATGAAAAACTGTTTTTT. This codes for CASSQQGTGNEKLFF.